This entry describes one T cell receptor beta chain. The antigen remains undetermined. The data belong to a study of PD-1 blockade in classical Hodgkin lymphoma. Notes on the study in general: Possibly reflecting disease activity or prior therapy, repertoire differences have causes that remain undefined. Reports described newly diagnosed patients as having lower baseline TCR diversity than healthy donors.

Profiling relied on immunoSEQ multiplex PCR, and the TCRdb table lists in-frame clones only, not all of them. The sample includes tens of thousands of clones, over 85% of them seen just once. Time point defined: newly diagnosed, previously untreated cHL patient sample. Comparator PBMCs were from newly diagnosed, untreated classical Hodgkin lymphoma. The receptor was derived from a human donor with classical Hodgkin lymphoma. Sample: peripheral blood mononuclear cells (PBMCs).

The chain's CDR3 is CASSLDSSGANVLTF. In DNA form, the CDR3 reads TGTGCCAGCAGCCTTGACAGCTCTGGGGCCAACGTCCTGACTTTC. The chain carries TRBV5-4 and TRBJ2-6; possibly TRBD1 for D (5 bases). V dropped 4 bases and J dropped 0 bases, with 8 bases sitting between them. Per germline, CDR1 SGHNT and CDR2 YYREEE (reference sequence). There are 15 residues in the CDR3.